Below are 30 T cell receptor beta chains sequenced from a single sample in a study of a mutant IDH1 vaccine in newly diagnosed glioma. Their antigens remain unidentified. Measured with immunoSEQ multiplex PCR; TCRdb has only the in-frame clones, and not every one. The table records some 120,000 clones, about four fifths of them present only once. Time point defined: week 11, during vaccination. The content of each vaccine dose was 300 ug of mutant IDH1 20-mer peptide, and topical imiquimod accompanied it. This sample comprised PBMCs, obtained from a glioma patient whose treatment included an IDH1 peptide vaccine. The receptors stem from a man aged 35-49 years with glioma.

The chain combines TRBV11-2 with TRBJ2-3, with D possibly called TRBD1 or TRBD2 (5 bases each). V gave up 5 bases and J gave up 2 bases, with 20 bases separating them. The CDR3 extends over 17 amino acids. Germline V CDR1 and CDR2: SGHAT, FQNNGV. This CDR3 reads CASSHVPGTGYTDTQYF. The CDR3 DNA is TGTGCCAGCAGCCATGTCCCCGGGACGGGATACACAGATACGCAGTATTTT. Drawing the rest from reference TRBV11-2 and TRBJ2-3, the complete variable domain is EAGVAQSPRYKIIEKRQSVAFWCNPISGHATLYWYQQILGQGPKLLIQFQNNGVVDDSQLPKDRFSAERLKGVDSTLKIQPAKLEDSAVYLCASSHVPGTGYTDTQYFGPGTRLTVL.

This rearrangement joins TRBV30 to TRBJ1-3; D perhaps matches TRBD1 (5 bases). V lost 4 bases to trimming and J lost 0 bases, with 13 bases between them. Per germline, CDR1 GTSNPN and CDR2 SVGIG (reference sequence). This CDR3 contains 15 residues. The CDR3 here is CAWTVGHSSGNTIYF. DNA of the CDR3: TGTGCCTGGACGGTGGGGCACAGCTCTGGAAACACCATATATTTT. Looking up the rest from reference TRBV30 and TRBJ1-3 gives the full variable domain: SQTIHQWPATLVQPVGSPLSLECTVEGTSNPNLYWYRQAAGRGLQLLFYSVGIGQISSEVPQNLSASRPQDRQFILSSKKLLLSDSGFYLCAWTVGHSSGNTIYFGEGSWLTVV.

The V and J genes are TRBV6-1 and TRBJ1-6; D perhaps matches TRBD1 (5 bases). Looked up from germline, CDR1 is MNHNS and CDR2 is SASEGT. The CDR3 covers 14 residues. V lost 9 bases, J lost 3 bases, and 12 bases lay in between. CDR3 protein: CASGGVGYNSPLHF. The CDR3 DNA sequence: TGTGCCAGTGGGGGGGTTGGCTATAATTCACCCCTCCACTTT.

This chain joins TRBV30 and TRBJ1-2, with D unclear. The CDR3 is 13 residues long. V was cut by 4 bases and J by 5 bases, with 14 bases left in between. Germline CDR1 is GTSNPN and CDR2 is SVGIG (reference sequence). CDR3: CAWKPVSIYGYTF. CDR3 bases: TGTGCCTGGAAACCGGTGTCTATATATGGCTACACCTTC.

This chain joins TRBV7-8 and TRBJ1-5; 7 bases align to TRBD1. Germline CDR1 is SGHVS and CDR2 is FQNEAQ. V shed 4 bases and J 0 bases; nucleotides not matched to a gene: 6. The CDR3 spans 16 residues. The chain's CDR3 is CASSSEGQYSNQPQHF. The CDR3 DNA is TGTGCCAGCAGCTCCGAGGGACAGTATAGCAATCAGCCCCAGCATTTT.

In its sample, this clone was seen once. The V and J genes are TRBV15 and TRBJ2-5, with 10 bases matching TRBD2. This CDR3 comprises 17 residues. Unmatched junction bases numbered 14, after V lost 5 bases and J lost 5 bases. CDR1 is LNHNV and CDR2 is YYDKDF in the germline V gene (reference sequence). This CDR3 is CATSSPGGLAGVETQYF. The CDR3 DNA reads as TGTGCCACCAGCTCTCCGGGGGGTCTAGCGGGAGTTGAGACCCAGTACTTC.

V usage is TRBV7-6 and J usage is TRBJ2-3, with a tentative D call TRBD2 (6 bases). This CDR3 has 13 amino acids. CDR1 is SGHVS and CDR2 is FNYEAQ in the germline V gene. V was cut by 5 bases and J by 5 bases, with 11 bases left in between. CDR3 in DNA: TGTGCCAGCAGCCGAGAGGAGGGAGATACGCAGTATTTT. Translating gives CASSREEGDTQYF.

The CDR3 reads CASSLTPDPIAKNIQYF. The CDR3 DNA follows: TGTGCCAGCAGCTTAACTCCAGATCCGATAGCCAAAAACATTCAGTACTTC. The chain employs TRBV7-8 and TRBJ2-4; no definite D call. Germline V CDR1 and CDR2: SGHVS, FQNEAQ. Trimming cost V 2 bases and J 0 bases, with 14 bases left between them. The CDR3 sequence is 17 residues long.

This clone was counted a single time. The chain has TRBV4-3 and TRBJ2-2, with TRBD1 matching over 8 bases. V gave up 2 bases and J gave up 5 bases; unmatched junction bases: 1. Germline V gene lookup returns CDR1 LGHNA and CDR2 YSLEER. This CDR3 contains 14 residues. CDR3 sequence: CASSQTGGTGELFF. CDR3 nucleotides: TGCGCCAGCAGCCAAACAGGGGGGACCGGGGAGCTGTTTTTT.

The J gene is TRBJ2-2, the V gene TRBV7-6; D remains ambiguous. V was pared by 8 bases and J by 5 bases, with 6 bases between. The germline CDR1 and CDR2 sequences are SGHVS and FNYEAQ. CDR3 length equals 11 residues. The CDR3 loop is CASGQTGELFF. The CDR3 DNA reads TGTGCCAGCGGGCAAACCGGGGAGCTGTTTTTT. Full variable domain (outside the CDR3, taken from reference TRBV7-6 and TRBJ2-2): GAGVSQSPRYKVTKRGQDVALRCDPISGHVSLYWYRQALGQGPEFLTYFNYEAQQDKSGLPNDRFSAERPEGSISTLTIQRTEQRDSAMYRCASGQTGELFFGEGSRLTVL.

The J gene is TRBJ2-1, the V gene TRBV5-6; 11 nucleotides align to TRBD2. Unmatched junction bases numbered 6, after V lost 4 bases and J lost 9 bases. The CDR3 runs to 14 residues. Germline CDR1 and CDR2: SGHDT and YYEEEE. CDR3 sequence (DNA): TGTGCCAGCAGCGATAGCGGGAGGGCCACTGAGCAGTTCTTC. Amino acid sequence: CASSDSGRATEQFF.

The gene calls are TRBV11-2 and TRBJ2-7, with a tentative D call TRBD1 (5 bases). Germline loops: CDR1 SGHAT, CDR2 FQNNGV. V gave up 1 base and J gave up 3 bases, with 10 bases separating them. The length of the CDR3 is 14 residues. This CDR3 reads CASSLGKGFYEQYF. CDR3 bases: TGTGCCAGCAGCTTAGGAAAGGGGTTCTACGAGCAGTACTTC.

The CDR3 coding sequence is TGCAGCGTTGATGAGGGGGCCGGCACTGAAGCTTTCTTT. This encodes CSVDEGAGTEAFF. This sequence joins TRBV29-1 and TRBJ1-1, with TRBD1 matching 7 bases. The ends lost 3 bases at V and 4 bases at J; junction bases unmatched: 5. Germline loops: CDR1 SQVTM, CDR2 ANQGSEA. The CDR3 length is 13 residues.

The chain joins TRBV29-1 to TRBJ2-7; TRBD2 matches 9 bases. The CDR3 runs 13 residues. With 6 bases clipped from V and 7 bases from J, the junction kept 10 bases outside the gene matches. CDR1 SQVTM and CDR2 ANQGSEA come from the germline V gene. The CDR3 sequence is CSVGAGGRFEQYF. The CDR3 DNA reads TGCAGCGTGGGCGCGGGGGGGCGGTTTGAGCAGTACTTC.

The V call is TRBV5-1, the J call TRBJ2-4, with a tentative D call TRBD1 (6 bases). CDR3 length equals 16 residues. V gave up 0 bases and J gave up 0 bases, with 10 bases separating them. Germline-derived CDR1 and CDR2 are SGHRS and YFSETQ. The DNA of the CDR3 is TGCGCCAGCAGCTTGGGTCTGGGGGCAGCCAAAAACATTCAGTACTTC. Protein: CASSLGLGAAKNIQYF.

The rearrangement links TRBV9 to TRBJ2-5; 9 bases are shared with TRBD2. V dropped 4 bases and J dropped 5; count of bases not matched to a gene: 12. The CDR3 loop spans 16 amino acids. In germline, CDR1 is SGDLS, CDR2 YYNGEE. The CDR3 loop reads CASSTSSGGLAETQYF. For the CDR3, the DNA is TGTGCCAGCAGCACCTCCAGCGGGGGGCTGGCCGAGACCCAGTACTTC. Complete variable domain (other parts from reference TRBV9 and TRBJ2-5): DSGVTQTPKHLITATGQRVTLRCSPRSGDLSVYWYQQSLDQGLQFLIQYYNGEERAKGNILERFSAQQFPDLHSELNLSSLELGDSALYFCASSTSSGGLAETQYFGPGTRLLVL.

The gene calls are TRBV9 and TRBJ2-7; D remains ambiguous. Deletions cut 0 bases from V and 1 base from J, with 8 bases between. Germline V gives CDR1 SGDLS, CDR2 YYNGEE. The CDR3 loop spans 14 amino acids. Here the CDR3 reads CASSVVGRSYEQYF. CDR3 sequence (DNA): TGTGCCAGCAGCGTAGTGGGCCGGTCCTACGAGCAGTACTTC.

The chain has TRBV7-9 and TRBJ2-1; the match to TRBD1 covers 8 bases. The CDR3 totals 15 residues. Germline loops: CDR1 SEHNR, CDR2 FQNEAQ (reference sequence). V shed 3 bases, J shed 4 bases, and the junction held 5 bases outside the gene matches. This CDR3 reads CASSLGQVGYNEQFF. The CDR3 nucleotides read TGTGCCAGCAGCTTGGGACAGGTGGGGTACAATGAGCAGTTCTTC.

This chain connects TRBV7-2 to TRBJ1-3; D is unresolved. CDR3 size: 14 residues. V was shortened by 5 bases and J by 3 bases, with 11 bases between the two germline ends. The germline V gene encodes CDR1 SGHTA and CDR2 FQGNSA. The CDR3 reads CASSRQRFGNTIYF. The CDR3, as DNA: TGTGCCAGCAGCCGTCAGAGGTTTGGAAACACCATATATTTT.

The chain joins TRBV11-3 to TRBJ2-7; no clear D gene. Looked up from germline, CDR1 is SGHNT and CDR2 is YENEEA. The CDR3 contains 13 residues. Trimming removed 2 bases at V and 4 bases at J, with 9 bases between. In DNA form, the CDR3 reads TGTGCCAGCAGCTTATCTGGAAAATACGAGCAGTACTTC. As protein: CASSLSGKYEQYF.

The chain couples TRBV11-3 to TRBJ1-1, with D possibly matching TRBD1 (5 bases). The CDR3 totals 12 residues. V lost 5 bases to trimming and J lost 1 base, with 5 bases between them. Germline V lookup: CDR1 SGHNT, CDR2 YENEEA. CDR3: CASSQGNTEAFF. CDR3 DNA sequence: TGTGCCAGCAGCCAGGGGAACACTGAAGCTTTCTTT.

This clone has only a few counts. The rearrangement links TRBV4-3 to TRBJ2-1; weak D call: TRBD2 (5 bases). Trimming removed 3 bases from V and 6 bases from J, with 18 bases in between. CDR3 length: 16 residues. Germline V gives CDR1 LGHNA, CDR2 YSLEER. CDR3 sequence (DNA): TGCGCCAGCAGCCACGGGGTCTTGGACGCCACCAATGAGCAGTTCTTC. It specifies CASSHGVLDATNEQFF.

V usage is TRBV7-8 and J usage is TRBJ2-6; D call uncertain. The germline V gene has CDR1 SGHVS and CDR2 FQNEAQ. The length of the CDR3 is 15 residues. Trimming stripped 1 base from V and 0 bases from J, with 4 bases between. The CDR3 nucleotides are TGTGCCAGCAGCTTAGGCGTCTCTGGGGCCAACGTCCTGACTTTC. It is translated as CASSLGVSGANVLTF.

The gene calls are TRBV15 and TRBJ2-3; 14 nucleotides agree with TRBD2. This CDR3 is 17 amino acids long. V shed 8 bases, J shed 0 bases, and the junction held 7 bases outside the gene matches. Germline-derived CDR1 and CDR2 are LNHNV and YYDKDF (reference sequence). CDR3 nucleotides: TGTGCCACCTCTCTTGGGACTAGCGGGAGCAGCACAGATACGCAGTATTTT. As protein: CATSLGTSGSSTDTQYF.

V and J are TRBV25-1 and TRBJ2-5; D is possibly TRBD1 (6 bases). V was pared by 6 bases and J by 5 bases, with 16 bases between. CDR1 MGHDK and CDR2 SYGVNS come from the germline V gene. The CDR3 loop spans 14 amino acids. DNA for the CDR3: TGTGCCAGCAGGGGGACAAAGAAAGGGGAGACCCAGTACTTC. It encodes CASRGTKKGETQYF. Filled out from reference TRBV25-1 and TRBJ2-5, the complete variable domain reads EADIYQTPRYLVIGTGKKITLECSQTMGHDKMYWYQQDPGMELHLIHYSYGVNSTEKGDLSSESTVSRIRTEHFPLTLESARPSHTSQYLCASRGTKKGETQYFGPGTRLLVL.

CDR3 in amino acids: CASSLDRTATDTQYF. CDR3 nucleotide sequence: TGTGCCAGCAGCTTAGATCGGACAGCCACAGATACGCAGTATTTT. The V and J genes are TRBV11-2 and TRBJ2-3; the D gene is possibly TRBD1 (6 bases). Per germline, CDR1 SGHAT and CDR2 FQNNGV. Trimming stripped 0 bases from V and 2 bases from J, with 9 bases between. This CDR3 is 15 amino acids long.

J is TRBJ1-2 and V is TRBV29-1; no clear D. The length of the CDR3 is 12 residues. Trimming removed 1 base from V and 8 bases from J, with 11 bases in between. Germline CDR1 is SQVTM and CDR2 is ANQGSEA. CDR3 sequence: CSVEGPGGGYTF. The CDR3 DNA is TGCAGCGTTGAAGGTCCCGGAGGGGGCTACACCTTC.

For the CDR3, the DNA is TGCAGCGTTGTTCTAGCGGTCCGTGAGCAGTTCTTC. Residues: CSVVLAVREQFF. This chain links TRBV29-1 with TRBJ2-1; 7 bases map to TRBD2. J gave up 9 bases and V 4 bases, and 6 bases lay outside the gene matches. The CDR3 runs 12 residues. CDR1 SQVTM and CDR2 ANQGSEA come from the germline V gene.

This clone was picked up one time. V usage is TRBV7-6 and J usage is TRBJ2-7; 10 bases line up with TRBD1. With V trimmed by 2 bases and J by 3 bases, 16 bases remained unmatched. Germline CDR1 and CDR2: SGHVS and FNYEAQ. The CDR3 totals 19 residues. For the CDR3, the DNA is TGTGCCAGCAGCTTAACCACAGCCGCCGGGACAGGGGTTCACTACGAGCAGTACTTC. It translates to CASSLTTAAGTGVHYEQYF.

This chain connects TRBV5-1 to TRBJ2-3; D not certain. Between the trimmed V and J ends, which lost 0 bases and 1 base, there was a span of 6 bases. Germline V lookup: CDR1 SGHRS, CDR2 YFSETQ. The CDR3 has 14 residues. The CDR3 DNA reads TGCGCCAGCAGCTTGGTGGCAGGCACAGATACGCAGTATTTT. It specifies CASSLVAGTDTQYF.